Listed here are 15 T cell receptor beta chains from one sample, sequenced in a study of PD-1 blockade in mismatch repair-deficient tumors (dated by TCRdb to between 2016 and 2019). The method behind the library was the immunoSEQ multiplex PCR assay. This immuneACCESS table, as held by TCRdb, lists in-frame sequences with V and J called but not all clones. Of the missing ones, under half trace to an unresolved V gene in checked studies; the others have no known cause. The sample yields 70,000 to 90,000 clones; around 80% were counted once. Jointly, the top ten make up roughly 6% of the sample. Sample: peripheral blood, taken 44 weeks after starting pembrolizumab. Source of these receptors: an adult with mismatch repair-deficient cancer.

This chain uses TRBV21-1 with TRBJ1-3; the table's TRBD1 call for D was not verified on the DNA. TRBV21-1 is a known pseudogene. The CDR3 totals 16 residues. CDR3 nucleotides: TGTGCCAGCAGCAAAGGTGTGGGGGCTCGTGGAAACACCATATATTTT. Translation: CASSKGVGARGNTIYF.

The chain couples TRBV9 to TRBJ1-2, with TRBD1 identical over 8 bases. The CDR3 runs to 15 residues. Germline-derived CDR1 and CDR2 are SGDLS and YYNGEE. Unmatched junction bases numbered 7, after V lost 2 bases and J lost 4 bases. CDR3 protein: CASSVDPTGGYGYTF. CDR3 nucleotide sequence: TGTGCCAGCAGCGTCGACCCTACAGGGGGCTATGGCTACACCTTC.

The CDR3 region has the DNA TGTGCCAGCAGCTTAGCGGACTACAATGAGCAGTTCTTC. Protein: CASSLADYNEQFF. The chain recombines TRBV7-8 with TRBJ2-1; unclear D gene. The CDR3 covers 13 residues. Germline-derived CDR1 and CDR2 are SGHVS and FQNEAQ. The V end was cut by 0 bases, the J end by 3 bases, with 3 bases between.

The V gene is TRBV11-2, the J gene TRBJ2-7; D is undetermined. Germline V lookup: CDR1 SGHAT, CDR2 FQNNGV. The CDR3 totals 14 residues. V was pared by 5 bases and J by 0 bases, with 11 bases between. CDR3: CASSPALHSYEQYF. The CDR3 nucleotides read TGTGCCAGCAGCCCGGCCCTCCACTCCTACGAGCAGTACTTC.

Written as DNA, the CDR3 is TGTGCCAGCAGATCCGGGACTAGCGGTGTCCATGAGCAGTTCTTC. Its translation: CASRSGTSGVHEQFF. V gene TRBV2 combines with J gene TRBJ2-1, with 11 bases identical to TRBD2. The CDR3 covers 15 residues. J was trimmed by 8 bases and V by 6 bases; bases with no gene match: 9. Germline assignment: CDR1 SNHLY and CDR2 FYNNEI.

The chain recombines TRBV27 with TRBJ2-3; D is ambiguous. Germline CDR1 is MNHEY and CDR2 is SMNVEV (reference sequence). This CDR3 has 13 residues. Trimming took off 5 bases at V and 1 base at J, with 7 bases between the two ends. The CDR3 region is CASSGRGTDTQYF. The CDR3 DNA is TGTGCCAGCAGTGGACGGGGCACAGATACGCAGTATTTT.

The chain uses TRBV9 and TRBJ1-2; D is ambiguous. Between the trimmed V and J ends, which lost 4 bases and 6 bases, there was a span of 19 bases. Germline values: CDR1 SGDLS, CDR2 YYNGEE. This CDR3 is built from 15 residues. The CDR3 spells CASSPGGWGDDGYTF. CDR3 bases: TGTGCCAGCAGCCCAGGTGGGTGGGGTGATGATGGCTACACCTTC.

The chain has TRBV5-6 and TRBJ1-4; TRBD1 matches 9 bases. This CDR3 is 16 amino acids long. Germline CDR1 SGHDT, CDR2 YYEEEE. V dropped 4 bases and J dropped 10; count of bases not matched to a gene: 14. The CDR3 nucleotides are TGTGCCAGCAGCGACGCATCGGGGACAGGGAGTGGAAAACTGTTTTTT. Residues: CASSDASGTGSGKLFF.

V usage is TRBV11-1 and J usage is TRBJ1-3, with 9 nucleotides matching TRBD1. The CDR3 consists of 15 residues. V was clipped by 4 bases and J by 3 bases; unmatched bases: 4. Germline V gene data show CDR1 as SGHAT and CDR2 as FQDESV (reference sequence). The CDR3 DNA is TGTGCCAGCAGCTCGACAGGGGGTCTTGGAAACACCATATATTTT. Translating it yields CASSSTGGLGNTIYF.

The chain has TRBV7-8 and TRBJ1-5; no clear D. CDR1 is SGHVS and CDR2 is FQNEAQ in the germline V gene. Trimming pared 1 base from V and 6 bases from J, leaving 7 bases between. The CDR3 covers 13 residues. For the CDR3, the DNA is TGTGCCAGCAGCTTAGATAAGGGTCAGCCCCAGCATTTT. Amino acids: CASSLDKGQPQHF.

CDR3 residues: CASSLGMVSSGNTIYF. The CDR3 coding sequence is TGCGCCAGCAGCTTGGGTATGGTTAGCTCTGGAAACACCATATATTTT. This chain connects TRBV5-1 to TRBJ1-3; D gene uncertain. The CDR3 extends over 16 amino acids. Germline CDR1 SGHRS, CDR2 YFSETQ. The ends were cut back, 0 bases at V and 0 bases at J, with 10 bases in the middle.

V gene TRBV7-3 combines with J gene TRBJ2-1, with D perhaps matching TRBD1 or TRBD2 (6 bases each). The CDR3 runs to 13 residues. Between the trimmed V and J ends, which lost 5 bases and 7 bases, there was a span of 12 bases. Germline-derived CDR1 and CDR2 are SGHTA and FQGTGA. The CDR3 sequence is CASSPKGGNEQFF. CDR3 nucleotide sequence: TGTGCCAGCAGCCCAAAAGGGGGGAATGAGCAGTTCTTC. Filled out from reference TRBV7-3 and TRBJ2-1, the complete variable domain reads GAGVSQTPSNKVTEKGKYVELRCDPISGHTALYWYRQSLGQGPEFLIYFQGTGAADDSGLPNDRFFAVRPEGSVSTLKIQRTERGDSAVYLCASSPKGGNEQFFGPGTRLTVL.

The chain carries TRBV9 and TRBJ2-3; 7 bases match TRBD2. V gave up 7 bases and J gave up 1 base; unmatched junction bases: 18. Germline assignment: CDR1 SGDLS and CDR2 YYNGEE. The CDR3 contains 18 residues. The chain's CDR3 is CASSRGASGAGGTDTQYF. The CDR3 DNA reads as TGTGCCAGCTCCCGAGGTGCTAGCGGAGCGGGTGGCACAGATACGCAGTATTTT.

The J gene is TRBJ2-1, the V gene TRBV6-5, with D maybe TRBD2 (6 bases). The CDR3 consists of 14 residues. The V gene lost 8 bases and the J gene lost 2 bases, with 13 bases spanning the gap. Germline loops: CDR1 MNHEY, CDR2 SVGAGI. CDR3 bases: TGTGCCAGCCTCCCGCGGGATACCTACAATGAGCAGTTCTTC. It encodes CASLPRDTYNEQFF.

V is TRBV6-6 and J is TRBJ1-4; D uncertain. In germline, CDR1 is MNHNY, CDR2 SVGAGI (reference sequence). Trimming took off 5 bases at V and 6 bases at J, with 4 bases between the two ends. The CDR3 has 11 residues. Here the CDR3 DNA reads TGTGCCAGCAGTGACTATGAAAAACTGTTTTTT. Translated, it gives CASSDYEKLFF.